The entry below describes one T cell receptor beta chain. In its sample, this clone was seen a few times. Its antigen is not yet known. No base qualities exist here, and no much larger clone lies one base off it. The collaborating institutions used their own protocols to collect whole blood in K2EDTA tubes. For TCRbeta analysis, collaborator samples were shipped as frozen whole blood, as isolated PBMCs, or as DNA extracted from either sample type. TCRbeta CDR3 regions were amplified from genomic DNA using the immunoSEQ Assay, a bias-controlled multiplex PCR. The authors' analysis ran thus. Within the assay, amplification of reference gene primers was used to estimate how many nucleated cells each sample contained. Sequence reads were collapsed and filtered to measure the absolute abundance of every unique TCRbeta CDR3 rearrangement. Productive Simpson clonality was computed per sample as the square root of Simpson's diversity index over productive rearrangements. In TCRdb, the immuneACCESS table is reduced to in-frame sequences with V and J assigned. These tables do not hold every clone; where another copy was compared, an unresolved V gene accounts for under half, and the others remain unexplained. The DNA was the basis for D and trimming; V, J and clone size are from that table. The sample table records some 83,000 clones; around 72% of these occur just once. Clones ranked in the top ten supply around an eighth of the sample.

V trim: 2 bases; J trim: 4 bases; unmatched bases: 7. The germline V gene yields KGHSH for CDR1 and LQKENI for CDR2. Spanning cysteine to phenylalanine, the CDR3 consists of 15 amino acids. The kept DNA is CDR3 alone, 45 bases in frame from the first base. The sample comes from a study of blood T cell repertoires in COVID-19 (dated by TCRdb to 2018 to 2020). Notes on the research overall: Samples covering the acute and convalescent phases of COVID-19 were provided by collaborators in the United States, Italy and Spain. The material from the prospective study consisted of cDNA or gDNA derived from T cells, B-cell-depleted T cells, or PBMCs. The dataset comprised deeply sampled blood TCRbeta repertoires from subjects exposed to, actively infected with, or recovered from COVID-19. A freely available public database, intended as a resource for researchers studying the immune response to SARS-CoV-2, is where the repertoires were released. Samples came from the ongoing ImmuneRACE study (first 160 participants) plus 1,254 subjects from 6 global collaborators. A de-identified subject ID, COVID-19 status, age in years and sex were almost always included in the sample metadata. Where HLA class I and class II types were available, the types were taken from metadata supplied by the sample provider, not from assay-based typing. On the study overall, not on this receptor specifically: Clinical and demographic metadata were provided uncurated, with the amount varying by source and participant.

The V and J genes are TRBV18 and TRBJ1-2, with 7 junctional bases fitting TRBD1. The sequence was collected from a woman of 80 years or more with acute or convalescent COVID-19. The sequenced sample was peripheral blood. The DNA sequence follows: TGTGCCAGCTCACCATCAAACAGGGGCAGCTATGGCTACACCTTC. Translated, this is CASSPSNRGSYGYTF.